This TCR beta chain stems from a study of cytomegalovirus exposure and HLA in healthy donors. PCR employed 60 Vbeta and 13 Jbeta primers. TCRdb keeps only in-frame clones here, not all; method: immunoSEQ multiplex PCR. This table holds 65,000 to 90,000 clones, about 81% found once. Germline CDR1 reads LGHNA; CDR2 reads YNFKEQ. Trimming took 0 bases from V and 3 from J; bases not matched to a gene: 3. The CDR3 spans 17 residues. Sequences were obtained from PBMCs. The chain joins TRBV4-2 to TRBJ2-2, with 11 bases identical to TRBD2. The receptor comes from a woman aged 40 to 49 in good health and CMV-seropositive. CDR3 sequence: CASSQETSGGYTGELFF. The DNA of the CDR3 is TGTGCCAGCAGCCAAGAAACTAGCGGGGGTTACACCGGGGAGCTGTTTTTT.